This TCR beta chain was observed in a study of beta chain features in type 1 diabetes. Study results and caveats: It was not settled here whether HLA type affects TCRB rearrangement. There was a moderate but significant shortening of TCRB CDR3s in all four CD4+ subsets of Type 1 diabetes patients.

The sequenced template was cDNA made from the entire isolated RNA. Several million reads were obtained on average from naive, central memory and regulatory T cell samples. The assay was immunoSEQ multiplex PCR, and TCRdb's table has in-frame clones only and misses some. The top ten clones hold more than 0.015% of a sample with about 360,000 clones, over 9.5% of them seen once. Only a few counts were recorded for this clone. Its specificity is not known. The CDR3 contains 11 residues. Trimming took off 5 bases at V and 5 bases at J, with 7 bases between the two ends. Per the germline V gene, CDR1 is SGHRS and CDR2 is YFSETQ.

Sequences were obtained from naive CD4+ T cells from blood. This TCR was recovered from a man aged 18 to 30 in good health. The rearrangement joins TRBV5-1 to TRBJ1-1; a possible D gene is TRBD1 (6 bases). The CDR3 DNA sequence: TGCGCCAGCAGAAGGGGGACTGAAGCTTTCTTT. Encoded protein: CASRRGTEAFF.